Shown below are 17 T cell receptor beta chains from a single sample sequenced in a study of blood T cells in healthy people across ages. Then a second PCR, running about 7 to 11 cycles, was carried out with a sample-barcoded 5' primer and a J-beta primer mix. Using its own MiXCR run on the 5' RACE reads, TCRdb lists one record per CDR3 protein. The sample has 850,000 to 1,100,000 distinct CDR3 sequences, roughly two fifths seen once. The sequencing sample was made of blood. The receptors were gathered from a man aged 18 to 29 in good health.

This clonotype was seen a handful of times. This sequence joins TRBV20-1 and TRBJ2-1, with D uncertain. The CDR3 spans 13 residues. Germline CDR1 DFQATT, CDR2 SNEGSKA (reference sequence). Trimming left V 5 bases short and J 0 bases short, with 8 bases between. The CDR3 DNA is TGCAGTGCTCCCCTCGACTCCTACAATGAGCAGTTCTTC. It codes for CSAPLDSYNEQFF.

The chain couples TRBV2 to TRBJ2-3, with D perhaps TRBD1 or TRBD2 (6 bases each). The CDR3 covers 12 residues. The V gene lost 4 bases and the J gene lost 10 bases, with 12 bases spanning the gap. Looked up from germline, CDR1 is SNHLY and CDR2 is FYNNEI. This CDR3 is CASSARGGAQYF. The CDR3 DNA reads TGTGCCAGCAGTGCCAGGGGAGGAGCGCAGTATTTT.

With respect to this clonotype: It may be a read error: a sequence one base away is much more abundant. CDR3 region: CSVGEDNYGYTF. The CDR3 DNA sequence: TGCAGCGTTGGGGAGGACAACTATGGCTACACCTTC. V is TRBV29-1 and J is TRBJ1-2; D ambiguous. V lost 4 bases, J lost 2 bases, and 8 bases lay in between. CDR3 size: 12 residues. Per the germline V gene, CDR1 is SQVTM and CDR2 is ANQGSEA.

The chain carries TRBV3-1 and TRBJ2-1; the match to TRBD2 covers 8 bases. Judging by the DNA end, TRBJ2-7 fits better; the J call may be wrong. Germline V gives CDR1 LGHDT, CDR2 YNNKEL (reference sequence). The CDR3 has 15 amino acids. The CDR3 bases are TGTGCCAGCAGCCAGTCCAGCGGGGGCTACAATGAGCAGTACTTC. It codes for CASSQSSGGYNEQYF.

This clonotype was counted between two and nine times. J is TRBJ1-2 and V is TRBV4-3; D ambiguous. Germline V gene lookup returns CDR1 LGHNA and CDR2 YSLEER. The CDR3 has 15 residues. The V end was cut by 1 base, the J end by 5 bases, with 14 bases between. In DNA, the CDR3 is TGCGCCAGCAGCCAAGCTAATACGGCTGGTTATGGCTACACCTTC. Its protein is CASSQANTAGYGYTF.

This sequence joins TRBV12-3 or TRBV12-4 and TRBJ2-3; D not certain. This CDR3 region has 13 residues. Trimming shortened V by 0 bases and J by 6 bases, and 7 bases separated the two germline ends. The CDR3, as DNA: TGTGCCAGCAGTTTAGCCCCGGAGGATACGCAGTATTTT. Amino acids: CASSLAPEDTQYF.

The chain uses TRBV9 and TRBJ2-7, with D possibly matching TRBD1 (6 bases). The CDR3 is made up of 13 amino acids. Germline CDR1 SGDLS, CDR2 YYNGEE. Trimming left V 0 bases short and J 6 bases short, with 10 bases between. DNA for the CDR3: TGTGCCAGCAGCGTAGGAACAGGGCCCGAGCAGTACTTC. Its protein product is CASSVGTGPEQYF.

The chain recombines TRBV20-1 with TRBJ2-1; 9 bases are shared with TRBD1. The CDR3 is 12 amino acids. V gave up 4 bases and J gave up 10 bases; unmatched junction bases: 5. Germline lookup yields CDR1 DFQATT and CDR2 SNEGSKA (reference sequence). The CDR3 region has the DNA TGCAGTGCTACGCTACAGGGGGCCGAGCAGTTCTTC. Translating gives CSATLQGAEQFF.

The rearrangement links TRBV20-1 to TRBJ1-5; no clear D. The CDR3 loop spans 14 amino acids. V gave up 0 bases and J gave up 6 bases, with 12 bases separating them. From germline, CDR1 is DFQATT and CDR2 SNEGSKA (reference sequence). The CDR3 sequence is CSARDPQEGQPQHF. The DNA for the CDR3 is TGCAGTGCTAGAGATCCCCAGGAAGGTCAGCCCCAGCATTTT.

The rearrangement uses TRBV20-1 and TRBJ2-5; 12 bases are a match to TRBD2. After removal of 7 bases from V and 11 bases from J, the junction contained 11 bases not matched to a gene. CDR1 is DFQATT, CDR2 SNEGSKA, per germline (reference sequence). This CDR3 comprises 13 residues. CDR3 amino acids: CSVTSGGHNEQYF. In DNA form, the CDR3 reads TGCAGTGTGACTAGCGGGGGCCACAATGAGCAGTACTTC.

The table lists this clonotype with a few counts. The J gene is TRBJ1-6, the V gene TRBV20-1; TRBD1 matches at 9 bases. This CDR3 is 14 amino acids long. The V gene end was trimmed by 4 bases and the J gene end by 5 bases; junction bases not matched to a gene: 3. Germline CDR1 is DFQATT and CDR2 is SNEGSKA (reference sequence). CDR3 residues: CSATGTGHNSPLHF. CDR3 bases: TGCAGTGCTACCGGGACAGGGCATAATTCACCCCTCCACTTT.

This chain joins TRBV12-3 or TRBV12-4 and TRBJ1-2; D is perhaps TRBD1 (5 bases). Trimming pared 5 bases from V and 4 bases from J, leaving 26 bases between. CDR3 length: 18 residues. The CDR3 DNA sequence: TGTGCCAGCAGTGACGGGGACCGAACACGGGGGGGGACCTATGGCTACACCTTC. As protein: CASSDGDRTRGGTYGYTF.

The chain recombines TRBV4-3 with TRBJ2-3; D is perhaps TRBD2 (6 bases). CDR3 length: 17 residues. CDR1 LGHNA and CDR2 YSLEER come from the germline V gene. The V end was cut by 0 bases, the J end by 2 bases, with 15 bases between. The CDR3 is CASSQDLRGTFTDTQYF. The CDR3 DNA reads as TGCGCCAGCAGCCAAGATTTGCGGGGTACTTTCACAGATACGCAGTATTTT.

The chain employs TRBV18 and TRBJ2-1, with 9 bases identical to TRBD1. V lost 5 bases, J lost 5 bases, and 10 bases stayed unmatched. CDR1 is KGHSH, CDR2 LQKENI, per germline. The length of the CDR3 is 16 residues. Written as DNA, the CDR3 is TGTGCCAGCTCAGGTACAGGGGGCAGATTGGACAATGAGCAGTTCTTC. This gives the protein CASSGTGGRLDNEQFF. Based on the CDR3 plus reference TRBV18 and TRBJ2-1, the full variable domain is NAGVMQNPRHLVRRRGQEARLRCSPMKGHSHVYWYRQLPEEGLKFMVYLQKENIIDESGMPKERFSAEFPKEGPSILRIQQVVRGDSAAYFCASSGTGGRLDNEQFFGPGTRLTVL.

This chain links TRBV2 with TRBJ2-7; D ambiguous. Trimming left V 7 bases short and J 3 bases short, with 19 bases between. CDR3 length: 15 residues. Germline assignment: CDR1 SNHLY and CDR2 FYNNEI. CDR3 DNA: TGTGCCAGCACCGACATTGGTCCCCCCGACTACGAGCAGTACTTC. Amino acids: CASTDIGPPDYEQYF.

The chain's CDR3 is CASSFGSSGEFNEQFF. The CDR3 nucleotides read TGTGCCAGCAGCTTCGGCTCAAGCGGGGAATTCAATGAGCAGTTCTTC. The chain employs TRBV7-9 and TRBJ2-1; 7 bases align to TRBD2. The CDR3 consists of 16 residues. V shed 3 bases, J shed 6 bases, and the junction held 11 bases outside the gene matches. The V gene's germline CDR1 is SEHNR and CDR2 FQNEAQ (reference sequence).

There are a few counts of this clonotype. V gene TRBV5-6 combines with J gene TRBJ1-1; tentative D call: TRBD1 (5 bases). Germline V CDR1 and CDR2: SGHDT, YYEEEE. The CDR3 loop spans 14 amino acids. V lost 0 bases and J 10 bases, leaving 16 bases between the germline ends. Here the CDR3 reads CASSLESGPKGAFF. The CDR3 DNA follows: TGTGCCAGCAGCTTGGAATCAGGGCCTAAAGGAGCTTTCTTT.